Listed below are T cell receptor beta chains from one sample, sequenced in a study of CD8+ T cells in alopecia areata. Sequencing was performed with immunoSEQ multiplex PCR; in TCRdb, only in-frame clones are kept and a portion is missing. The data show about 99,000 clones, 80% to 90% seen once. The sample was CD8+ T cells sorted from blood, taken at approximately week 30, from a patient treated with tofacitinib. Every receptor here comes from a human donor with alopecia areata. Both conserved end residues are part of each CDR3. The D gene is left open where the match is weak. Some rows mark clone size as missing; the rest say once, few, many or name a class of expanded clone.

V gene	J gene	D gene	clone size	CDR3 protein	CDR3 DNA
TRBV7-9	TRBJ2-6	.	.	CASSLEGGPSMGNVLTF	TGTGCCAGCAGCTTAGAAGGGGGTCCCTCTATGGGCAACGTCCTGACTTTC
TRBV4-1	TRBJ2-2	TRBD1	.	CASSPRDRTGELFF	TGCGCCAGCAGTCCGCGGGACAGGACCGGGGAGCTGTTTTTT
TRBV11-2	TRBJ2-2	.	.	CASSFGAGELFF	TGTGCCAGCAGCTTCGGGGCCGGGGAGCTGTTTTTT
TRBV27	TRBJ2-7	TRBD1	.	CASSPGQLYEQYF	TGTGCCAGCAGTCCGGGACAGCTCTACGAGCAGTACTTC
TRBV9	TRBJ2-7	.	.	CASSVGGASVDEQYF	TGTGCCAGCAGCGTAGGGGGGGCCTCCGTAGACGAGCAGTACTTC
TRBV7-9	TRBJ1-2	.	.	CASSLSEGYTF	TGTGCCAGCAGCTTGAGTGAGGGCTACACCTTC
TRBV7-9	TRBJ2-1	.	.	CASSLTGSDEQFF	TGTGCCAGCAGCTTAACTGGTAGCGATGAGCAGTTCTTC
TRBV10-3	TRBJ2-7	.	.	CAISGGPVEQYF	TGTGCCATCAGTGGGGGGCCGGTCGAGCAGTACTTC
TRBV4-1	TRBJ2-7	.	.	CASSQDLGSEQYF	TGCGCCAGCAGCCAAGATCTTGGCAGCGAGCAGTACTTC
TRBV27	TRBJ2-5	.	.	CASSLWDGETQYF	TGTGCCAGCAGTTTATGGGACGGAGAGACCCAGTACTTC
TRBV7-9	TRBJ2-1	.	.	CASSPRGGNEQFF	TGTGCCAGCAGCCCCCGAGGGGGCAATGAGCAGTTCTTC
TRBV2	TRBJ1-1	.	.	CASSLAFNTEAFF	TGTGCCAGCAGCCTCGCTTTTAACACTGAAGCTTTCTTT
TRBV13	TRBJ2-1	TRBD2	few	CASSRRDSGLANEQFF	TGTGCCAGCAGCAGACGGGACTCCGGACTAGCCAATGAGCAGTTCTTC
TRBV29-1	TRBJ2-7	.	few	CSVEILGENHEQYF	TGCAGCGTTGAGATCTTGGGGGAGAACCACGAGCAGTACTTC
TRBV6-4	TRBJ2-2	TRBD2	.	CASSDMVAGAAGELFF	TGTGCCAGCAGTGACATGGTAGCGGGAGCTGCCGGGGAGCTGTTTTTT
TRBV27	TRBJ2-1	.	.	CAIRGGNEQFF	TGTGCCATCCGGGGAGGCAATGAGCAGTTCTTC
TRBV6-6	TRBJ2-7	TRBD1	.	CASSYARQGSREQYF	TGTGCCAGCAGTTATGCCCGACAGGGAAGCCGCGAGCAGTACTTC
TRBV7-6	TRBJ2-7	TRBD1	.	CASSSTTGLTYEQYF	TGTGCCAGCAGCTCGACGACAGGGCTCACCTACGAGCAGTACTTC
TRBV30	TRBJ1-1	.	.	CAWSGGTTEAFF	TGTGCCTGGAGTGGCGGAACCACTGAAGCTTTCTTT
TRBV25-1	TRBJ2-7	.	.	CASSVLGAYEQYF	TGTGCCAGCAGTGTGTTAGGAGCGTACGAGCAGTACTTC
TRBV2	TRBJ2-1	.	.	CALTQRSSYNEQFF	TGTGCCCTTACCCAGCGGAGCTCCTACAATGAGCAGTTCTTC
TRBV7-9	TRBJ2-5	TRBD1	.	CASSPIRGRRETQYF	TGTGCCAGCAGCCCGATTAGGGGGCGGAGAGAGACCCAGTACTTC
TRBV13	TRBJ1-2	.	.	CASSSPSTENYGYTF	TGTGCCAGCAGCTCGCCCTCGACAGAGAACTATGGCTACACCTTC
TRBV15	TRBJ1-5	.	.	CATSRDSENQPQHF	TGTGCCACCAGCAGAGATTCGGAAAATCAGCCCCAGCATTTT
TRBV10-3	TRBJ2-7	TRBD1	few	CAISESGQGAIEQYF	TGTGCCATCAGTGAGTCTGGTCAGGGGGCGATCGAGCAGTACTTC
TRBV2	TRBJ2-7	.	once	CASSGAVYEQYF	TGTGCCAGCAGTGGGGCAGTATACGAGCAGTACTTC
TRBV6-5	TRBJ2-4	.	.	CASTLGDIQYF	TGTGCCAGCACTCTGGGGGACATTCAGTACTTC
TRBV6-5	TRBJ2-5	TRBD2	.	CASSYVWREQETQYF	TGTGCCAGCAGTTACGTTTGGCGGGAGCAAGAGACCCAGTACTTC
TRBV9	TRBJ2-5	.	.	CASSGDTQETQYF	TGTGCCAGCAGCGGGGACACCCAAGAGACCCAGTACTTC
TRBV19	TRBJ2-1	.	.	CASSKGGDYNEQFF	TGTGCCAGTAGTAAGGGGGGGGACTACAATGAGCAGTTCTTC
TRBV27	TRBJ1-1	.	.	CASRINGGAPEAFF	TGTGCCAGCAGAATAAACGGGGGGGCCCCTGAAGCTTTCTTT
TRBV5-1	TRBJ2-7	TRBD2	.	CASSLGTSNREQYF	TGCGCCAGCAGCTTGGGGACTAGCAATCGCGAGCAGTACTTC
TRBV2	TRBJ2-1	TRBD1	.	CASSRTGKSYNEQFF	TGTGCCAGCAGTAGGACAGGGAAATCTTACAATGAGCAGTTCTTC
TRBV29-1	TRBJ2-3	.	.	CSFEVRGFTDTQYF	TGCAGCTTCGAAGTTAGGGGGTTCACAGATACGCAGTATTTT
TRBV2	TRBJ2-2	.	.	CASSGGPGELFF	TGTGCCAGCAGTGGAGGTCCCGGGGAGCTGTTTTTT
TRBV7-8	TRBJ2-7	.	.	CASSFWTADEQYF	TGTGCCAGCAGCTTTTGGACAGCCGACGAGCAGTACTTC
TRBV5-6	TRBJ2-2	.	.	CASRAGQSTGELFF	TGTGCCAGCAGGGCTGGACAGTCAACCGGGGAGCTGTTTTTT
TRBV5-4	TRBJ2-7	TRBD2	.	CASSQSGRASEQYF	TGTGCCAGCAGCCAAAGCGGGAGAGCAAGCGAGCAGTACTTC
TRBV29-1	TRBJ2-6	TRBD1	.	CSVGGTGDAGANVLTF	TGCAGCGTTGGCGGGACAGGGGACGCTGGGGCCAACGTCCTGACTTTC
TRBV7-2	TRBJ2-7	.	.	CASSLIQDFYEQYF	TGTGCCAGCAGCCTCATACAGGATTTCTACGAGCAGTACTTC
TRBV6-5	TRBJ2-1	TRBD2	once	CASSRLAGNEQFF	TGTGCCAGCAGTCGACTAGCGGGGAATGAGCAGTTCTTC
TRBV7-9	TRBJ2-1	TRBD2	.	CASSSGYSGAGYNEQFF	TGTGCCAGCAGCTCTGGTTATAGCGGGGCCGGATACAATGAGCAGTTCTTC
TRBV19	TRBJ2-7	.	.	CASSKAGQREIGRYEQYF	TGTGCCAGTAGTAAAGCGGGACAGCGAGAGATAGGACGATACGAGCAGTACTTC
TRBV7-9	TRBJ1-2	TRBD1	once	CASSLAGTGPINYGYTF	TGTGCCAGCAGCTTAGCAGGGACAGGGCCTATTAACTATGGCTACACCTTC
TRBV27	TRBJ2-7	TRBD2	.	CASSLSGSYEQYF	TGTGCCAGCAGTTTAAGCGGGAGTTACGAGCAGTACTTC
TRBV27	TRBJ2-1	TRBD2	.	CASSSDTSGSWNEQFF	TGTGCCAGCAGTAGCGATACTAGCGGGAGTTGGAATGAGCAGTTCTTC
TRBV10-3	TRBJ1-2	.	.	CAISDWPGLDYPHGYTF	TGTGCCATCAGTGATTGGCCGGGGTTGGACTATCCGCATGGCTACACCTTC
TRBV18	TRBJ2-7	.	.	CASSPTDRPRYEQYF	TGTGCCAGCTCACCAACCGACAGACCCAGGTACGAGCAGTACTTC
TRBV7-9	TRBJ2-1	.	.	CASSRDGSYNEQFF	TGTGCCAGCAGCAGGGACGGCTCCTACAATGAGCAGTTCTTC
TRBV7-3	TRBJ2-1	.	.	CASSLTSALGYNEQFF	TGTGCCAGCAGCTTAACGTCCGCGTTGGGGTACAATGAGCAGTTCTTC
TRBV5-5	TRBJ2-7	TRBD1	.	CASSAMTGRDYEQYF	TGTGCCAGCAGCGCCATGACAGGGAGAGACTACGAGCAGTACTTC